Described below is a single TCR beta chain sequence and its context. The table came from immunoSEQ multiplex PCR; TCRdb's copy has only in-frame clones and leaves some out. Among more than 1.2 million clones listed, about 98.5% were seen once. The record originates from a study of shared clonotypes between healthy human individuals. The junction had 5 bases not matched to a gene; V was cut back by 0 bases and J by 2 bases. Looked up from germline, CDR1 is SGDLS and CDR2 is YYNGEE. The CDR3 loop spans 17 amino acids. Sequencing input: naive CD4+ T cells sorted from blood. Subset given: CD45RA+ positively selected. The chain employs TRBV9 and TRBJ2-3; TRBD2 matches at 11 bases. The TCR sequence derives from a man aged 25-45 years in good health. CDR3 loop: CASSVVPSGRFTDTQYF. The CDR3 bases are TGTGCCAGCAGCGTAGTTCCTAGCGGGAGGTTCACAGATACGCAGTATTTT.